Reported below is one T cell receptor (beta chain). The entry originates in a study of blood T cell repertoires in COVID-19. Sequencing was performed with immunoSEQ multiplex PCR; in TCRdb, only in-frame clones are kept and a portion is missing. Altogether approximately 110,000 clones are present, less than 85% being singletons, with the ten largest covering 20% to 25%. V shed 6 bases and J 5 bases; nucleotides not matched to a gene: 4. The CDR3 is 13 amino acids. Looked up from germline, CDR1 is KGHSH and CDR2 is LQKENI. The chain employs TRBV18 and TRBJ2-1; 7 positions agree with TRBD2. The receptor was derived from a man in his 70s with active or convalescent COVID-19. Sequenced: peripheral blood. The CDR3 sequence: CASSPGLHNEQFF. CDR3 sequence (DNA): TGTGCCAGCTCGCCGGGACTACACAATGAGCAGTTCTTC.